This section outlines one T cell receptor beta chain sequence together with its context. Its antigen is still unknown. This sample was included in a study of cytomegalovirus exposure and HLA in healthy donors. Notes on the study in general: A later analysis showed TCR association rates differing by HLA locus, peaking at DRB1 and lowest at HLA-C. Reported performance of the classifier showed diagnosis of cytomegalovirus status with high specificity and sensitivity.

The PCR contained 60 Vbeta and 13 Jbeta primers. Assay used: immunoSEQ multiplex PCR; TCRdb lists only in-frame clones, some missing. The table has roughly 130,000 clones, around three quarters seen once. The sequenced sample consisted of PBMCs. The sequence came from a man younger than 30 in good health and CMV-seronegative.

CDR3 sequence: CASSLDSNLAAKNIQYF. CDR3 bases: TGTGCCAGCAGCTTAGATAGCAATCTAGCAGCCAAAAACATTCAGTACTTC. The chain uses TRBV11-2 and TRBJ2-4, with a weak D call TRBD2 (5 bases). Germline V gives CDR1 SGHAT, CDR2 FQNNGV. The CDR3 contains 17 residues. V lost 0 bases and J 0 bases, leaving 12 bases between the germline ends.